This T cell receptor (beta chain) emerged from a study of T cells in Graves' hyperthyroidism and ophthalmopathy. Stable Graves' hyperthyroidism denoted no ophthalmopathy progression over 18 months. Diagnoses were made from clinical symptoms, serum measures (thyroxine and TRAb), thyroid ultrasound and orbital computed tomography. This clonotype was picked up many times. The CDR3 spans 13 residues. Germline lookup yields CDR1 WNHNN and CDR2 SYGVQD (reference sequence). Trimming cost V 4 bases and J 2 bases, with 8 bases left between them. Amplification of TCR beta CDR3 regions used RNA as the template. First-round RT-PCR targeting the TCR CDR3 was performed with the HTBI primer set. A single record per CDR3 protein comes from TCRdb applying MiXCR to the multiplex PCR reads. The sample consists of 300,000 to 400,000 distinct CDR3 sequences, 15% to 20% of them appearing once.

The clonotype comes from a woman aged 45-59 years with Graves' hyperthyroidism. The chain recombines TRBV10-1 with TRBJ2-5; maybe TRBD2 (6 bases). Source material: blood. CDR3 nucleotide sequence: TGCGCCAGCAGTGGCGGGGAGCAAGAGACCCAGTACTTC. Protein: CASSGGEQETQYF.